This T cell receptor beta chain was identified in a study of cytomegalovirus exposure and HLA in healthy donors. PCR amplification relied on 60 Vbeta primers (plus 13 Jbeta primers). Per the authors' pipeline: As a later analysis found, there were approximately 80 million unique TCR beta chains, of which 8.5 million to 14 million were shared. Profiling relied on immunoSEQ multiplex PCR, and the TCRdb table lists in-frame clones only, not all of them. V and J calls and clone size are given by that table; D and trimming were obtained from the DNA. The sample data list about 160,000 clones. The CDR3 spans 13 residues. J gave up 0 bases and V 7 bases, and 3 bases lay outside the gene matches. Germline CDR1 is SQVTM and CDR2 is ANQGSEA. To note about this clone: Its antigen remains unknown.

Points from the study as a whole: Previously analyzed data showed that most TCR beta V segments were productive at a frequency of about 87% or about 30%. It is likely that the observed cluster of highly shared sequence variants was a sequencing artifact.

Input material: PBMCs. This clonotype was obtained from a man younger than 45 in good health and CMV-seronegative. The chain couples TRBV29-1 to TRBJ2-7, with 10 bases matching TRBD1. The CDR3 DNA follows: TGCAGCGCCGGGACAGGGGCCTCCTACGAGCAGTACTTC. Residues: CSAGTGASYEQYF.